The 14 T cell receptor beta chains below all came from one sample that was sequenced in a study of post-analysis software for immune sequencing data. Overall study results and limits: Elevated frequency relative to controls characterized four to six TRBV segments in patients, TRBV5-6, TRBV5-1 and TRBV20-1 among them.

Each TCR beta cDNA library carried unique molecular identifiers. TCRdb redid the calling of the PCR reads with MiXCR, one entry per CDR3 protein. Of roughly 800,000 distinct CDR3 sequences listed, roughly 50% are singletons. Their specific antigens are unknown. The sequenced material came from blood. The receptors were sampled from a girl aged 10 to 17 with multiple sclerosis.

The rearrangement links TRBV7-6 to TRBJ2-3; TRBD1 matches at 7 bases. CDR1 is SGHVS and CDR2 is FNYEAQ in the germline V gene. The CDR3 is 17 residues long. The V and J ends lost 0 bases and 9 bases, in that order; junction bases with no gene match: 15. In nucleotides, the CDR3 is TGTGCCAGCAGCTTAGCTCTAACCTACCGACAGGGCGGGACGCAGTATTTT. It yields the protein CASSLALTYRQGGTQYF.

This chain connects TRBV15 to TRBJ2-3; D gene ambiguous. CDR1 LNHNV and CDR2 YYDKDF come from the germline V gene (reference sequence). The CDR3 runs to 13 residues. Between the trimmed V and J ends, which lost 4 bases and 6 bases, there was a span of 11 bases. The CDR3 is CATSTDKRDTQYF. The CDR3 nucleotides read TGTGCCACCAGCACCGACAAAAGGGATACGCAGTATTTT. Full variable domain (remainder filled in from reference TRBV15 and TRBJ2-3): DAMVIQNPRYQVTQFGKPVTLSCSQTLNHNVMYWYQQKSSQAPKLLFHYYDKDFNNEADTPDNFQSRRPNTSFCFLDIRSPGLGDTAMYLCATSTDKRDTQYFGPGTRLTVL.

The chain carries TRBV5-1 and TRBJ2-4; D may correspond to TRBD1 or TRBD2 (5 bases each). Germline CDR1 SGHRS, CDR2 YFSETQ. This CDR3 region has 13 residues. V lost 5 bases and J 13 bases, leaving 19 bases between the germline ends. CDR3 in DNA: TGCGCCAGCAGGGGGGACCTAGGATCTTCGCAGTACTTC. It is translated as CASRGDLGSSQYF.

The chain uses TRBV6-5 and TRBJ1-1; TRBD1 aligns across 7 bases. Germline V gene lookup returns CDR1 MNHEY and CDR2 SVGAGI. Trimming cost V 6 bases and J 1 base; bases outside gene matches: 5. This CDR3 has 14 residues. The CDR3 bases are TGTGCCAGCAGAATCCGGACAGGGAACACTGAAGCTTTCTTT. Protein product: CASRIRTGNTEAFF.

The chain recombines TRBV21-1 with TRBJ2-1. TRBV21-1 is tagged as a pseudogene. The CDR3 runs 15 residues. The CDR3 DNA sequence: TGTGCCAGCAGCACTCCAGGTACCTCCTACAATGAGCAGTTCTTC. As protein: CASSTPGTSYNEQFF.

As concerns this clonotype: The junction departs from germline at one end; a sequencing error may be responsible. The chain employs TRBV5-4 and TRBJ1-6; 8 positions match TRBD1. This CDR3 has 15 amino acids. Germline CDR1 is SGHNT and CDR2 is YYREEE (reference sequence). This chain's CDR3 is CASSNGQGNNSPPHF. CDR3 coding DNA: TGTGCCAGCAGCAATGGACAGGGCAATAATTCACCCCCCCACTTT.

J is TRBJ2-3 and V is TRBV5-6; 11 bases map to TRBD2. V shed 2 bases, J shed 9 bases, and the junction held 8 bases outside the gene matches. CDR3 length: 15 residues. CDR1 and CDR2 (germline): SGHDT, YYEEEE. The DNA of the CDR3 is TGTGCCAGCAGCTTACTAGCGGGAGTTTACTTCACGCAGTATTTT. It specifies CASSLLAGVYFTQYF.

This chain joins TRBV20-1 and TRBJ2-7; D gene uncertain. The germline V gene encodes CDR1 DFQATT and CDR2 SNEGSKA (reference sequence). Trimming took off 0 bases at V and 3 bases at J, with 12 bases between the two ends. This CDR3 region has 14 residues. The CDR3, as DNA: TGCAGTGCTAGAGATGCGCAGGCGAACTACGAGCAGTACTTC. It yields the protein CSARDAQANYEQYF.

This chain connects TRBV5-1 to TRBJ2-7; perhaps D is TRBD1 or TRBD2 (5 bases each). The CDR3 consists of 15 residues. The V end lost 4 bases, the J end lost 0 bases, and 14 bases lay between the germline ends. From germline, CDR1 is SGHRS and CDR2 YFSETQ. CDR3 region: CASSPGAPVSYEQYF. CDR3 nucleotides: TGCGCCAGCAGCCCCGGGGCTCCCGTCTCCTACGAGCAGTACTTC.

This clonotype was observed many times. The gene calls are TRBV7-2 and TRBJ2-5; the D is unclear. CDR3 size: 12 residues. Germline V gives CDR1 SGHTA, CDR2 FQGNSA. The V and J ends lost 4 bases and 4 bases respectively, with 7 bases between them. The CDR3, as DNA: TGTGCCAGCAGCTGGGTGGGAGAGACCCAGTACTTC. It specifies CASSWVGETQYF.

The genes are TRBV6-5 and TRBJ2-3, with D possibly being TRBD2 (5 bases). V shed 6 bases and J shed 10 bases, with 14 bases lying between them. The CDR3 has 12 residues. Germline V gene data show CDR1 as MNHEY and CDR2 as SVGAGI. The CDR3 nucleotides read TGTGCCAGCAGCCCCCGCGGGCAGGCGCAGTATTTT. This codes for CASSPRGQAQYF.

The chain links TRBV29-1 to TRBJ2-5; D unresolved. The length of the CDR3 is 12 residues. Germline CDR1 is SQVTM and CDR2 is ANQGSEA. The germline V and J ends were trimmed by 7 bases and 10 bases, with 19 bases remaining between them. The CDR3: CSGMAPSRYQYF. CDR3 coding DNA: TGCAGCGGAATGGCCCCGTCCAGATACCAGTACTTC.

In this sample, this clonotype turned up a few times. V is TRBV20-1 and J is TRBJ2-1; D possibly uses TRBD1 or TRBD2 (5 bases each). Germline V CDR1 and CDR2: DFQATT, SNEGSKA (reference sequence). The CDR3 length is 13 residues. Trimming removed 1 base from V and 5 bases from J, with 9 bases in between. CDR3 region: CSARAGPHNEQFF. CDR3 DNA: TGCAGTGCTAGAGCGGGACCCCACAATGAGCAGTTCTTC.

This clonotype was detected only a few times. The chain recombines TRBV20-1 with TRBJ2-3, with D possibly TRBD2 on 7 matching bases. The CDR3 length is 16 residues. V gave up 5 bases and J gave up 0 bases, with 18 bases separating them. CDR1 is DFQATT and CDR2 is SNEGSKA in the germline V gene (reference sequence). CDR3 DNA sequence: TGCAGTGCTGCCCCCTACCGGGGGGCGAGCACAGATACGCAGTATTTT. Residues: CSAAPYRGASTDTQYF.